This T cell receptor beta chain was profiled in a study of blood T cell repertoires in COVID-19. At the level of the study: Nucleic acid was either cDNA or gDNA, and it came from T cells, B-cell-depleted T cells, or PBMCs.

Under the authors' procedure: Amplified reference gene primers provided the basis for estimating nucleated cell counts. Using immunoSEQ multiplex PCR, the repertoire was profiled, and TCRdb retains in-frame clones only, with some absent. V, J and clone size are those of that table, while D and trimming were read from the DNA. The data show about 75,000 clones, with around 90% seen just once and around 2.5% held by the top ten. The ends lost 1 base at V and 5 bases at J; junction bases unmatched: 5. Germline CDR1 is LGHNA and CDR2 is YSLEER. The CDR3 is 15 amino acids. The chain combines TRBV4-3 with TRBJ2-7, with TRBD1 identical over 10 bases. This clonotype originated in a human donor in a cohort sampled during active COVID-19. The sequencing input was peripheral blood. The CDR3 protein is CASSQGGTGVHEQYF. CDR3 nucleotides: TGCGCCAGCAGCCAAGGAGGGACAGGGGTCCACGAGCAGTACTTC.